Listed here are 31 T cell receptor delta chains from one sample, sequenced in a study of gamma-delta T cells after stem cell transplantation. TCRdb reprocessed the RT-PCR reads using CATT. The table includes some 12,000 delta-chain clones, about 1.2% detected once. Sequencing used gamma-delta T cells. The origin of the receptors is a human donor. It is not recorded whose cells these are; they may come from a transplant donor.

This clone was seen only a few times. Translating this DNA gives a protein that differs at residue 3 from the TCRdb one, which belongs to a much larger clone; a read error is likely, and the protein shown is this translation. V usage is TRDV2 and J usage is TRDJ1; TRDD3 matches 11 bases. Germline CDR1 is GEAIGNYY and CDR2 is EKD. The CDR3 consists of 15 residues. The CDR3 nucleotides read TGTGCCTATGACACTATGGGGGATACGCAAGGACAACTCATCTTT. Protein sequence: CAYDTMGDTQGQLIF.

Points on this clone: The protein given by TCRdb reflects a much larger clone and differs at residue 5 from this DNA's translation, likely from a read error; the protein shown is the DNA's translation. This chain uses TRDV2 with TRDJ1; 10 nucleotides line up with TRDD3. The V segment lost 3 bases and the J segment 2 bases; nucleotides outside the gene matches: 14. CDR1 and CDR2 from the germline V gene are GEAIGNYY and EKD. The CDR3 runs 18 residues. The CDR3 nucleotides are TGTGCCTGTGACGCAGTGAACTGGGGGATCACGACGACCGATAAACTCATCTTT. It yields the protein CACDAVNWGITTTDKLIF.

This clone was recorded many times. Since a much larger clone is just one base distant, this may be a read error. V usage is TRDV2 and J usage is TRDJ1, with 7 positions matching TRDD3. The CDR3 spans 17 residues. CDR1 and CDR2 from the germline V gene are GEAIGNYY and EKD. Trimming cost V 4 bases and J 0 bases; bases outside gene matches: 13. The CDR3 is CACDSVLGTRYTDKLIF. The DNA for the CDR3 is TGTGCCTGTGATTCGGTACTGGGGACAAGATACACCGATAAACTCATCTTT.

In its sample, this clone is medium-sized. The sample holds other DNA sequences that translate to the same CDR3. V is TRDV2 and J is TRDJ1, with 9 bases lining up with TRDD3. Germline CDR1 reads GEAIGNYY; CDR2 reads EKD. J lost 3 bases, V lost 3 bases, and 10 bases had no gene match. This CDR3 is built from 16 residues. For the CDR3, the DNA is TGTGCCTGTGACGCCCTCAATACTGGGGGAGCCGATAAACTCATCTTT. Its protein is CACDALNTGGADKLIF.

For this clone: This sequence may be a read error, since a much larger clone differs from it by one base. The V and J genes are TRDV2 and TRDJ1, with TRDD3 identical over 9 bases. Germline CDR1 GEAIGNYY, CDR2 EKD. The CDR3 spans 14 residues. Trimming at V came to 1 base and at J to 6 bases, leaving 5 bases not matched to a gene. The CDR3 protein is CACDTVGDSNKLIF. DNA for the CDR3: TGTGCCTGTGACACGGTGGGGGATAGCAATAAACTCATCTTT.

This clone was seen a few times. The chain recombines TRDV2 with TRDJ1, with 12 bases that match TRDD3. The CDR3 is 20 amino acids. Trimming took 0 bases from V and 1 from J; bases not matched to a gene: 14. In germline, CDR1 is GEAIGNYY, CDR2 EKD. CDR3 nucleotides: TGTGCCTGTGACACCGTTCGAATACTGGGGGATACATCTTTCACCGATAAACTCATCTTT. Translation gives CACDTVRILGDTSFTDKLIF.

This clone has a handful of counts. A read error is the likely source, as a far larger clone sits one nucleotide away. Other DNA sequences in this specimen translate into the identical CDR3. The rearrangement uses TRDV2 and TRDJ1, with 9 bases identical to TRDD3. The CDR3 totals 17 residues. Germline V gives CDR1 GEAIGNYY, CDR2 EKD. The CDR3 DNA reads TGTGCCTGTGACATGGTACTGGGGGAATCCTACACCGACAAACTCATCTTT. Protein sequence: CACDMVLGESYTDKLIF.

Remarks on this clone: Distinct nucleotide sequences in the sample also encode this CDR3. The chain joins TRDV2 to TRDJ1, with D possibly being TRDD3 (6 bases). This CDR3 contains 15 residues. Germline V gene sequence: CDR1 GEAIGNYY, CDR2 EKD. Trimming left V 0 bases short and J 0 bases short, with 10 bases between. The CDR3 nucleotides are TGTGCCTGTGACACCGTGGGGGTTAACACCGATAAACTCATCTTT. It yields the protein CACDTVGVNTDKLIF.

In regard to this clone: A single base is all that separates this from a far larger clone, so a read error is likely. The chain carries TRDV2 and TRDJ1; D may be TRDD3 (6 bases). V was clipped by 4 bases and J by 3 bases, with 35 bases between them. The germline CDR1 and CDR2 sequences are GEAIGNYY and EKD. This CDR3 spans 21 amino acids. The CDR3 loop is CACEALSTQLLGPQEADKLIF. As DNA, the CDR3 is TGTGCCTGTGAAGCCCTCTCTACCCAACTACTGGGCCCCCAGGAGGCCGATAAACTCATCTTT.

In this sample, this clone turned up a few times. The amino acid sequence in TCRdb belongs to a much larger clone and departs from this DNA's translation at residue 3, likely a sequencing read error; the sequence shown is translated from the DNA. V usage is TRDV2 and J usage is TRDJ1; D perhaps matches TRDD3 (5 bases). This CDR3 is built from 17 residues. Germline V gives CDR1 GEAIGNYY, CDR2 EKD. CDR3 sequence reads: CAYDTVGIKEGTDKLIF. The CDR3 DNA follows: TGTGCCTATGACACCGTCGGGATTAAAGAGGGCACCGATAAACTCATCTTT.

Sample share makes this clone medium-sized. Within the sample, other DNA sequences also encode this same CDR3. The rearrangement joins TRDV2 to TRDJ1, with 7 bases lining up with TRDD3. The CDR3 is 15 residues long. The ends lost 3 bases at V and 2 bases at J; junction bases unmatched: 8. The germline CDR1 and CDR2 sequences are GEAIGNYY and EKD. The CDR3 DNA follows: TGTGCCTGTGACCCCCTGGGGGTCAAAACCGATAAACTCATCTTT. It encodes CACDPLGVKTDKLIF.

This clone is classed as medium-sized. The chain combines TRDV2 with TRDJ1; D remains ambiguous. Germline lookup yields CDR1 GEAIGNYY and CDR2 EKD. The CDR3 extends over 18 amino acids. Trimming took 3 bases from V and 0 from J, leaving 22 bases between them. CDR3 DNA sequence: TGTGCCTGTGACGCCATTCGGGCTCTGGATCAGTACACCGATAAACTCATCTTT. Translation: CACDAIRALDQYTDKLIF.

A note on this clone: TCRdb shows a much larger clone's protein in place of this DNA's translation, and the two differ at residue 10, likely through a read error; the protein shown is translated from the DNA. The V and J genes are TRDV2 and TRDJ1, with 8 bases fitting TRDD3. Germline assignment: CDR1 GEAIGNYY and CDR2 EKD. CDR3 length: 17 amino acids. V lost 4 bases to trimming and J lost 0 bases; unmatched junction nucleotides: 12. The CDR3, as DNA: TGTGCCTGTGATCTACTATCTGGGGGACACTACACCGATAAACTCATCTTT. Residues: CACDLLSGGHYTDKLIF.

This clone was detected a few times. TCRdb pairs this DNA with a much larger clone's protein that differs at residue 4, likely a read error; the protein shown was translated from the DNA. The rearrangement joins TRDV2 to TRDJ1, with 10 bases lining up with TRDD3. Germline CDR1 is GEAIGNYY and CDR2 is EKD. The CDR3 loop spans 18 amino acids. The CDR3 loop reads CACATLRQGDTDDDKLIF. The CDR3 DNA reads as TGTGCCTGTGCCACCCTTCGGCAGGGGGATACGGACGACGATAAACTCATCTTT.

This clone was seen a handful of times. The mismatch at residue 16 between this DNA's translation and the TCRdb protein of a much larger clone likely reflects a read error; the protein shown is translated from the DNA. The chain employs TRDV2 and TRDJ1, with 8 positions matching TRDD2. CDR3 length: 18 residues. Germline V gives CDR1 GEAIGNYY, CDR2 EKD. CDR3 sequence (DNA): TGTGCCTGTGACACCCTTCCTACTCTGCAAGGGGAGCTCGATAAATTCATCTTT. This translates into CACDTLPTLQGELDKFIF.

The table lists this clone with many counts. This sequence joins TRDV2 and TRDJ1, with TRDD3 identical over 10 bases. V lost 3 bases and J lost 1; bases outside the gene matches: 10. This CDR3 comprises 17 residues. The V gene's germline CDR1 is GEAIGNYY and CDR2 EKD. CDR3 bases: TGTGCCTGTGACGCCTTAGCGGGGGATACGCGCACCGATAAACTCATCTTT. This sequence encodes CACDALAGDTRTDKLIF.

This clone is judged medium-sized. The same CDR3 arises from other DNA sequences in this sample as well. The CDR3 region has the DNA TGTGCCTGTGACACCGTAGGAGTGACGGGCACCGATAAACTCATCTTT. Amino acids: CACDTVGVTGTDKLIF. The chain has TRDV2 and TRDJ1, with no clear D. The germline gives CDR1 GEAIGNYY, CDR2 EKD. This CDR3 has 16 residues. Deletions cut 0 bases from V and 1 base from J, with 14 bases between.

This clone is labeled as medium-sized. The chain is built from TRDV2 and TRDJ1; D unclear. Germline CDR1 and CDR2: GEAIGNYY and EKD. The CDR3 totals 17 residues. Between the trimmed V and J ends, which lost 0 bases and 5 bases, there was a span of 21 bases. The CDR3 here is CACDTVRAYKGRDKLIF. DNA for the CDR3: TGTGCCTGTGACACCGTAAGGGCCTATAAGGGGCGGGATAAACTCATCTTT.

Concerning this clone itself: This is likely an artifact of a read error, given a far larger clone one base away. This CDR3 is also generated by other DNA sequences in the sample. CDR3 sequence reads: CACDTVGGPPYTDKLIF. As DNA, the CDR3 is TGCGCCTGTGACACCGTAGGGGGTCCCCCGTACACCGATAAACTCATCTTT. V and J are TRDV2 and TRDJ1, with D possibly matching TRDD3 (5 bases). Per the germline V gene, CDR1 is GEAIGNYY and CDR2 is EKD. CDR3 size: 17 residues.

In its sample, this clone was seen a few times. The mismatch at residue 5 between this DNA's translation and the TCRdb protein of a much larger clone likely reflects a read error; the protein shown is translated from the DNA. The rearrangement uses TRDV2 and TRDJ1; TRDD3 aligns across 8 bases. Germline V gene lookup returns CDR1 GEAIGNYY and CDR2 EKD. Losses at the gene ends were 3 bases for V and 1 base for J; bases not matched to a gene: 18. The CDR3 has 19 amino acids. CDR3 region: CACDAARGWDTGRTDKLIF. The CDR3 bases are TGTGCCTGTGACGCCGCACGAGGCTGGGATACGGGGCGCACCGATAAACTCATCTTT.

As regards this clone: Since a much larger clone is just one base distant, this may be a read error. Other DNA variants within this sample encode the same CDR3. V and J are TRDV2 and TRDJ1; TRDD3 aligns across 13 bases. V lost 0 bases, J lost 5 bases, and 11 bases stayed unmatched. The CDR3 is 18 amino acids. Germline-derived CDR1 and CDR2 are GEAIGNYY and EKD. As DNA, the CDR3 is TGTGCCTGTGACACCCTTACTGGGGGATACGTGGGTGGGGATAAACTCATCTTT. It codes for CACDTLTGGYVGGDKLIF.

About this clone: Possible read error: a much larger clone is one base away. The same CDR3 arises from other DNA sequences in this sample as well. This chain joins TRDV2 and TRDJ1, with D hard to call. CDR1 and CDR2 (germline): GEAIGNYY, EKD. The CDR3 runs 15 residues. CDR3 sequence (DNA): TGCGCCTGTGACATAATGGGCCCAACCACCGATAAACTCATCTTT. Translating it yields CACDIMGPTTDKLIF.

This clone showed up just a few times. This likely traces to a read error, being one base from a far larger clone. This specimen includes other DNA sequences encoding the same CDR3. The chain uses TRDV2 and TRDJ1; D is perhaps TRDD3 (5 bases). The CDR3 spans 16 residues. Germline CDR1 reads GEAIGNYY; CDR2 reads EKD. CDR3 sequence: CACDTVVGKYTDKLIF. The DNA for the CDR3 is TGTGCCTGTGACACCGTGGTGGGGAAGTACACCGATAAGCTCATCTTT.

On this clone itself: The protein held in TCRdb is that of a much larger clone and does not match this DNA's translation at residue 10, likely because of a read error; the protein shown is translated from the DNA. The chain has TRDV2 and TRDJ1; TRDD3 matches at 8 bases. V trimming: 0 bases; J trimming: 0 bases; junction bases outside the gene matches: 8. The germline V gene encodes CDR1 GEAIGNYY and CDR2 EKD. CDR3 length: 17 amino acids. In nucleotides, the CDR3 is TGTGCCTGTGACACCGTTTCTGGGGGACCCCACACCGATAAACTCATCTTT. Translated: CACDTVSGGPHTDKLIF.

With respect to this clone: This may be a read error: a much more frequent sequence differs by one nucleotide. This chain joins TRDV2 and TRDJ1; 7 nucleotides agree with TRDD3. J gave up 0 bases and V 0 bases, and 6 bases lay outside the gene matches. The germline gives CDR1 GEAIGNYY, CDR2 EKD. The length of the CDR3 is 16 residues. In DNA, the CDR3 is TGTGCCTGTGACACCGTGGGGGAGACATACACCGATAAACTCATCTTT. Its protein is CACDTVGETYTDKLIF.

This clone was observed a few times. CDR3 loop: CACDTVSETGGHTDKLIF. The CDR3 DNA reads TGTGCCTGTGACACCGTGTCCGAGACTGGGGGACACACCGATAAACTCATCTTT. The gene calls are TRDV2 and TRDJ1; 9 bases agree with TRDD3. Germline CDR1 reads GEAIGNYY; CDR2 reads EKD. Unmatched junction bases numbered 10, after V lost 0 bases and J lost 0 bases. This CDR3 is 18 amino acids long.

On this clone: The same CDR3 arises from other DNA sequences in this sample as well. The chain couples TRDV2 to TRDJ1; D tentatively fits TRDD2 or TRDD3 (6 bases each). This CDR3 is built from 17 residues. V was pared by 4 bases and J by 0 bases, with 20 bases between. CDR1 GEAIGNYY and CDR2 EKD come from the germline V gene. CDR3 protein: CACERLLLGGHTDKLIF. The CDR3 region has the DNA TGTGCCTGTGAGAGGCTCCTACTTGGGGGTCACACCGATAAACTCATCTTT.

A few counts support this clone. With a far larger clone one base away, a read error is the likely cause. This same CDR3 is encoded by further DNA sequences in the sample. The chain joins TRDV2 to TRDJ3; the D gene is possibly TRDD3 (6 bases). Per the germline V gene, CDR1 is GEAIGNYY and CDR2 is EKD. The CDR3 sequence is 20 residues long. Here the CDR3 reads CACDPTTGGDSSWDTRQMFF. The CDR3 DNA reads TGTGCCTGTGACCCAACCACCGGGGGAGATAGCTCCTGGGACACCCGGCAGATGTTTTTC.

This clone showed up just a few times. A much larger clone lies a single base off, so this may be a read error. This sequence joins TRDV2 and TRDJ1, with D tentatively TRDD3 (5 bases). The CDR3 is 19 amino acids. Germline V lookup: CDR1 GEAIGNYY, CDR2 EKD. The CDR3 loop reads CARDSIQQRGADDTDKLIF. The CDR3 bases are TGTGCCCGTGACTCAATCCAACAGCGGGGGGCTGACGATACCGATAAACTCATCTTT.

This clone turned up a few times. The protein recorded in TCRdb matches a much larger clone and deviates from this DNA's translation at residue 7, suggesting a read error; the protein here is obtained by translating the DNA. This CDR3 is CACDTVRDTRADKLIF. As DNA, the CDR3 is TGTGCCTGTGACACCGTAAGGGATACGCGCGCCGATAAACTCATCTTT. The chain combines TRDV2 with TRDJ1; 8 bases map to TRDD3. Germline V gene lookup returns CDR1 GEAIGNYY and CDR2 EKD. CDR3 length equals 16 residues. The V gene end was trimmed by 0 bases and the J gene end by 3 bases; junction bases not matched to a gene: 8.

By sample fraction, this clone is medium-sized. This chain connects TRDV2 to TRDJ1; 7 bases are a match to TRDD3. The length of the CDR3 is 18 residues. Losses at the gene ends were 1 base for V and 6 bases for J; bases not matched to a gene: 19. Per germline, CDR1 GEAIGNYY and CDR2 EKD. The chain's CDR3 is CACDTLNVAGGLVHKLIF. CDR3 bases: TGTGCCTGTGACACGTTGAACGTTGCTGGGGGTCTAGTTCATAAACTCATCTTT.